This T cell receptor (beta chain) comes out of a study of PD-1 blockade in classical Hodgkin lymphoma. Notes on the study in general: Factors driving the repertoire differences, possibly disease activity or prior therapy, remain undefined. Lower baseline TCR diversity was reported for newly diagnosed patients than for healthy donors.

The V end lost 0 bases, the J end lost 2 bases, and 9 bases lay between the germline ends. The length of the CDR3 is 14 residues. CDR1 and CDR2 from the germline V gene are SGDLS and YYNGEE. Concerning this clone: Its antigen is still unknown.

Time point in this sample: newly diagnosed, previously untreated cHL patient sample. Magnetic negative selection served to purify CD4+ T cells out of PBMCs that had been thawed. What served as comparison were PBMCs in newly diagnosed, untreated classical Hodgkin lymphoma. TCRdb keeps only in-frame clones here, not all; method: immunoSEQ multiplex PCR. Of roughly 30,000 clones listed, 80% to 90% are singletons. The TCR originated in a human donor with classical Hodgkin lymphoma. V and J are TRBV9 and TRBJ2-7, with a weak D call TRBD1 (5 bases). The specimen sequenced was CD4+ T cells from blood. CDR3 in DNA: TGTGCCAGCAGCGTAGTGGCAGGGCCCTACGAGCAGTACTTC. Encoded protein: CASSVVAGPYEQYF.